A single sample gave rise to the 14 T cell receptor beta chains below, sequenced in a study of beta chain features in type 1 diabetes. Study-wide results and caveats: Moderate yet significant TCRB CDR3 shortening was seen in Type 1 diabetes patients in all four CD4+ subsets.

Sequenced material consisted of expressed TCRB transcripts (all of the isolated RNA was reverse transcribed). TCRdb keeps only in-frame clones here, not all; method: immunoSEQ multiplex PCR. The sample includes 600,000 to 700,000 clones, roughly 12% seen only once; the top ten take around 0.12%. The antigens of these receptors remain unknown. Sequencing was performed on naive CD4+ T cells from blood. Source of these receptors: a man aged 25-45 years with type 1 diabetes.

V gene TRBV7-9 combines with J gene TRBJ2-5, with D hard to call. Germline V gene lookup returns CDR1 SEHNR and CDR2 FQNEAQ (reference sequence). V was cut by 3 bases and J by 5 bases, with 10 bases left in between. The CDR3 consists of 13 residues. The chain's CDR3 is CASSFNVGETQYF. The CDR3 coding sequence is TGTGCCAGCAGCTTCAATGTGGGGGAGACCCAGTACTTC.

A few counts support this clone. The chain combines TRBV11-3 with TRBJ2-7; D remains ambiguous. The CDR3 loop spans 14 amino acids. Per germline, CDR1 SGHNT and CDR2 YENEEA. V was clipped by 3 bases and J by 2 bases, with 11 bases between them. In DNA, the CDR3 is TGTGCCAGCAGCTTTCTGGAACAGACCTACGAGCAGTACTTC. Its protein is CASSFLEQTYEQYF.

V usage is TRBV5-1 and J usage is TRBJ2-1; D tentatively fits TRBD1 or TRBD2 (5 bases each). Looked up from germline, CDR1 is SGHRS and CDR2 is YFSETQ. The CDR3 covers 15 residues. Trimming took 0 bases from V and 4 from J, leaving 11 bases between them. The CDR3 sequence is CASSLAGDHYNEQFF. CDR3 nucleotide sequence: TGCGCCAGCAGCTTGGCCGGGGACCATTACAATGAGCAGTTCTTC.

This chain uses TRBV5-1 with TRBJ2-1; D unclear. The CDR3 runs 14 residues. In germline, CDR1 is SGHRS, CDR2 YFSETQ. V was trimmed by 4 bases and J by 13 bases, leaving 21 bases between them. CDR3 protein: CASSLSTDGIVQFF. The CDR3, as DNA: TGCGCCAGCAGCCTCTCGACCGATGGCATTGTACAGTTCTTC.

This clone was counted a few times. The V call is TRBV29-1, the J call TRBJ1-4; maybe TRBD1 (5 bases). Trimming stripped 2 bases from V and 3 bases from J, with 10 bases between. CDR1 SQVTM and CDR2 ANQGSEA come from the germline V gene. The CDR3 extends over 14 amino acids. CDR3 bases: TGCAGCGTTGAACAGGGACCGGCTAATGAAAAACTGTTTTTT. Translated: CSVEQGPANEKLFF. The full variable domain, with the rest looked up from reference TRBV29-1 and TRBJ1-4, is SAVISQKPSRDICQRGTSLTIQCQVDSQVTMMFWYRQQPGQSLTLIATANQGSEATYESGFVIDKFPISRPNLTFSTLTVSNMSPEDSSIYLCSVEQGPANEKLFFGSGTQLSVL.

The CDR3 nucleotides are TGTGCCAGCAGCCAAATTCCGGACAGCCCCTACGAGCAGTACTTC. Protein: CASSQIPDSPYEQYF. This rearrangement joins TRBV4-2 to TRBJ2-7; D may be TRBD1 (6 bases). The V gene lost 2 bases and the J gene lost 2 bases, with 13 bases spanning the gap. The germline CDR1 and CDR2 sequences are LGHNA and YNFKEQ. The length of the CDR3 is 15 residues.

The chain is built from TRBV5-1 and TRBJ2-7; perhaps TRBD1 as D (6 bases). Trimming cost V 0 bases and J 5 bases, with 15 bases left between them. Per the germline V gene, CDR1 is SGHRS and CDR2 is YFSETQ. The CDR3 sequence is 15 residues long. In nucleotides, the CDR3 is TGCGCCAGCAGCTTGGCCTCAGGCAGGGGAGACGAGCAGTACTTC. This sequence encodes CASSLASGRGDEQYF.

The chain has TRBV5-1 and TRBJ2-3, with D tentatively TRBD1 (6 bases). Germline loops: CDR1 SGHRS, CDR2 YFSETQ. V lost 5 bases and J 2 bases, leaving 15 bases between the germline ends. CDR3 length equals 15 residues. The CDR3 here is CASSLGAGDTDTQYF. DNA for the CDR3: TGCGCCAGCAGTCTGGGGGCAGGGGACACAGATACGCAGTATTTT.

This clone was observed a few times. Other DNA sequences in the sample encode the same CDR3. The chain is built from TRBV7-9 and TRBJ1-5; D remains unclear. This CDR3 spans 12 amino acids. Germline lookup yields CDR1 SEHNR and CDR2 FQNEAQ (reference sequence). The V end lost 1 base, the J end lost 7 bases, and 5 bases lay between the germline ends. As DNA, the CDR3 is TGTGCCAGCAGCTTAGGAAGGCAGCCCCAGCATTTT. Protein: CASSLGRQPQHF.

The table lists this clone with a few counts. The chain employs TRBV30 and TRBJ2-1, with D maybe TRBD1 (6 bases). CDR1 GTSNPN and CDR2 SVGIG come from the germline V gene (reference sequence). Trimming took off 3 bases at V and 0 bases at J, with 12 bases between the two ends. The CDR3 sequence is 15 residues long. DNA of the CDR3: TGTGCCTGGAGGGGCGGACAGAGCTCCTACAATGAGCAGTTCTTC. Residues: CAWRGGQSSYNEQFF. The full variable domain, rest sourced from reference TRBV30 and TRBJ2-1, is SQTIHQWPATLVQPVGSPLSLECTVEGTSNPNLYWYRQAAGRGLQLLFYSVGIGQISSEVPQNLSASRPQDRQFILSSKKLLLSDSGFYLCAWRGGQSSYNEQFFGPGTRLTVL.

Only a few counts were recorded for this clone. CDR3 protein: CASSAGTGVYEQYF. The CDR3 nucleotides read TGTGCCAGCAGCGCGGGGACAGGGGTATACGAGCAGTACTTC. V and J are TRBV9 and TRBJ2-7, with 10 nucleotides matching TRBD1. V shed 3 bases and J 4 bases; nucleotides not matched to a gene: 4. The CDR3 length is 14 residues. Germline assignment: CDR1 SGDLS and CDR2 YYNGEE.

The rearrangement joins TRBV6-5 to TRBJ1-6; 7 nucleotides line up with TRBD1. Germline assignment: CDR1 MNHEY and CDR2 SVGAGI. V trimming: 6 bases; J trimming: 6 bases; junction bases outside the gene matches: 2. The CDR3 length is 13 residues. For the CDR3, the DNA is TGTGCCAGCAGACAGGGGCCTAATTCACCCCTCCACTTT. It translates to CASRQGPNSPLHF.

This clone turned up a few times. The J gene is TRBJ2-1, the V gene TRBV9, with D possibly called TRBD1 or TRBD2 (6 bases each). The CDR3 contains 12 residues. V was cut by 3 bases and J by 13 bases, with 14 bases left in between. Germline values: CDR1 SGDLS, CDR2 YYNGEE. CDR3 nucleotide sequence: TGTGCCAGCAGCGCCACAACGGGGGCCCAGTTCTTC. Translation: CASSATTGAQFF.

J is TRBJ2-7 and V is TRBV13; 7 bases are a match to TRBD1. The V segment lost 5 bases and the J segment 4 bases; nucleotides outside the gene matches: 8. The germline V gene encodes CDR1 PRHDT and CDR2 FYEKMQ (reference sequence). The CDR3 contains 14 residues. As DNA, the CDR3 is TGTGCCAGCAGCCCCGGTGGACAGGAGTACGAGCAGTACTTC. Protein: CASSPGGQEYEQYF.